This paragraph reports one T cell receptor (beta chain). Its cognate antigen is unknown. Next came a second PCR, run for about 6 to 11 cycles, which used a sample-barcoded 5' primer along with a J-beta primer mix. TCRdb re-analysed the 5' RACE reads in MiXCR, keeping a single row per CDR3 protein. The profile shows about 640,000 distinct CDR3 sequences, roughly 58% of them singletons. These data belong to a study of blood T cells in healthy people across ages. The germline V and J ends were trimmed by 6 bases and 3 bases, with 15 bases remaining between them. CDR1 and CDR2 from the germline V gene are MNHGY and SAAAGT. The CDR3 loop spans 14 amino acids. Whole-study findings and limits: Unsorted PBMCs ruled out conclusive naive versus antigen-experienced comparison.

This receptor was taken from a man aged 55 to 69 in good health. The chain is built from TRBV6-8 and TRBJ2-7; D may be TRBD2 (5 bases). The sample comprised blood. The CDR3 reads CASSGAGTLYEQYF. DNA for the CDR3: TGTGCCAGCAGCGGTGCGGGCACCCTCTACGAGCAGTACTTC.